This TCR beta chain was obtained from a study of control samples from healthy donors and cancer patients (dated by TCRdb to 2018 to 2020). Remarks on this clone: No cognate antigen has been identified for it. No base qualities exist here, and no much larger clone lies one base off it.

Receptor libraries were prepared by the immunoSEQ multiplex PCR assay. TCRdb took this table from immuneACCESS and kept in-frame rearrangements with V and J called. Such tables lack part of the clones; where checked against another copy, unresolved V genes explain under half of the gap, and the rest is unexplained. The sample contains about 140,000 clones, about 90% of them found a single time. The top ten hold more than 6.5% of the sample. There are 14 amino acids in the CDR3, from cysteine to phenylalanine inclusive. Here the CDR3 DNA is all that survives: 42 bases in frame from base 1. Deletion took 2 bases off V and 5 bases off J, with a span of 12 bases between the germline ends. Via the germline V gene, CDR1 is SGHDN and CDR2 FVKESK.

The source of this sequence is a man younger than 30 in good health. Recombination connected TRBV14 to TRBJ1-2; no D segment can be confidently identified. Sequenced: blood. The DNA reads TGTGCCAGCAGCCAATACGCAGGCATATATGGCTACACCTTC. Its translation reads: CASSQYAGIYGYTF.